The 19 T cell receptor beta chains given below trace back to one sample, sequenced in a study of beta chain features in type 1 diabetes. The authors reverse transcribed all of the isolated RNA, so sequencing captured expressed TCRB transcripts. Profiling relied on immunoSEQ multiplex PCR, and the TCRdb table lists in-frame clones only, not all of them. The sample carries around 350,000 clones, approximately 12% recorded once. What was sequenced was naive CD4+ T cells from blood. These TCRs come from a man younger than 35 in good health.

The chain combines TRBV28 with TRBJ2-7; 10 nucleotides line up with TRBD1. This CDR3 region has 14 residues. Losses at the gene ends were 6 bases for V and 1 base for J; bases not matched to a gene: 3. Germline-derived CDR1 and CDR2 are MDHEN and SYDVKM. CDR3 loop: CASRTGGSSYEQYF. In DNA, the CDR3 is TGTGCCAGCAGGACAGGGGGCTCTTCCTACGAGCAGTACTTC. Full variable domain (remainder filled in from reference TRBV28 and TRBJ2-7): DVKVTQSSRYLVKRTGEKVFLECVQDMDHENMFWYRQDPGLGLRLIYFSYDVKMKEKGDIPEGYSVSREKKERFSLILESASTNQTSMYLCASRTGGSSYEQYFGPGTRLTVT.

The sample holds a few counts of this clone. The chain employs TRBV7-3 and TRBJ2-2, with D tentatively TRBD1 (5 bases). The germline V gene has CDR1 SGHTA and CDR2 FQGTGA. This CDR3 spans 15 amino acids. With 5 bases removed from V and 4 bases from J, the gap between germline ends came to 14 bases. The CDR3 reads CASSPREWGTGELFF. CDR3 coding DNA: TGTGCCAGCAGCCCCAGGGAATGGGGCACCGGGGAGCTGTTTTTT.

The chain combines TRBV11-2 with TRBJ1-2; D not certain. Per the germline V gene, CDR1 is SGHAT and CDR2 is FQNNGV. This CDR3 contains 14 residues. V gave up 4 bases and J gave up 8 bases, with 17 bases separating them. CDR3 coding DNA: TGTGCCAGCAGCTATAGCCCAGATAGAGAGGGCTACACCTTC. It translates to CASSYSPDREGYTF.

With respect to this clone: The identical CDR3 is also encoded by other nucleotide sequences in the sample. In nucleotides, the CDR3 is TGTGCCAGCAGCTTAGCGGGGAGATACAATGAGCAGTTCTTC. Residues: CASSLAGRYNEQFF. V usage is TRBV7-8 and J usage is TRBJ2-1, with a weak D call TRBD2 (5 bases). The CDR3 is made up of 14 amino acids. V was shortened by 0 bases and J by 4 bases, with 7 bases between the two germline ends. Germline V gene sequence: CDR1 SGHVS, CDR2 FQNEAQ.

This clone has just a few counts. The gene calls are TRBV7-3 and TRBJ2-2; the D is unclear. CDR1 SGHTA and CDR2 FQGTGA come from the germline V gene. Trimming stripped 7 bases from V and 4 bases from J, with 13 bases between. The CDR3 has 14 residues. The CDR3: CASTSRPGTGELFF. DNA for the CDR3: TGTGCCAGCACATCTCGCCCGGGCACCGGGGAGCTGTTTTTT.

This rearrangement joins TRBV28 to TRBJ2-7; TRBD2 matches 16 bases. There are 16 residues in the CDR3. In germline, CDR1 is MDHEN, CDR2 SYDVKM. V lost 5 bases, J lost 7 bases, and 8 bases stayed unmatched. For the CDR3, the DNA is TGTGCCAGCAGTCCTCCGGGACTAGCGGGAGGGGTGGAGCAGTACTTC. Translating gives CASSPPGLAGGVEQYF.

This clone turned up a few times. The gene calls are TRBV7-6 and TRBJ1-1; D gene uncertain. Germline V lookup: CDR1 SGHVS, CDR2 FNYEAQ. V gave up 5 bases and J gave up 1 base, with 11 bases separating them. CDR3 length equals 14 residues. The CDR3 DNA reads TGTGCCAGCAGCCGACGGACTGGGAACACTGAAGCTTTCTTT. It encodes CASSRRTGNTEAFF.

CDR3 sequence (DNA): TGTGCCAGCAGCTCCACGGGCCAAGAGACCCAGTACTTC. This gives the protein CASSSTGQETQYF. This chain joins TRBV5-4 and TRBJ2-5; the D is unclear. The V gene's germline CDR1 is SGHNT and CDR2 YYREEE (reference sequence). V was cut by 3 bases and J by 1 base, with 7 bases left in between. The CDR3 is made up of 13 amino acids.

The chain recombines TRBV5-4 with TRBJ1-5; maybe TRBD1 (5 bases). V was pared by 4 bases and J by 10 bases, with 15 bases between. The CDR3 is made up of 13 amino acids. The germline gives CDR1 SGHNT, CDR2 YYREEE (reference sequence). Here the CDR3 reads CASSPDGHQPQHF. DNA for the CDR3: TGTGCCAGCAGCCCGGATGGACACCAACCCCAGCATTTT.

The J gene is TRBJ2-5, the V gene TRBV4-3, with 7 bases fitting TRBD2. Germline V gene sequence: CDR1 LGHNA, CDR2 YSLEER. There are 16 residues in the CDR3. V gave up 0 bases and J gave up 5 bases; unmatched junction bases: 9. CDR3 sequence (DNA): TGCGCCAGCAGCCAAGATGGCAGGGCCGGGGGGGAGACCCAGTACTTC. Protein: CASSQDGRAGGETQYF.

This clone occurred once. The chain links TRBV28 to TRBJ2-1; the match to TRBD2 covers 9 bases. The J segment lost 9 bases and the V segment lost 5 bases, leaving 14 bases of the junction unmatched. The germline V gene has CDR1 MDHEN and CDR2 SYDVKM. The CDR3 totals 16 residues. CDR3 DNA: TGTGCCAGCAGTCCCCCTCCGAGTTATAGCGGGGGTGAGCAGTTCTTC. Translation: CASSPPPSYSGGEQFF.

This chain uses TRBV9 with TRBJ2-1, with a possible D match to TRBD2 (6 bases). The CDR3 consists of 18 residues. Looked up from germline, CDR1 is SGDLS and CDR2 is YYNGEE. V dropped 4 bases and J dropped 9 bases, with 29 bases sitting between them. The CDR3 region is CASSLLGFLGGEEGEQFF. As DNA, the CDR3 is TGTGCCAGCAGCCTGCTAGGGTTTTTGGGCGGGGAGGAAGGTGAGCAGTTCTTC.

This clone has just a few counts. This rearrangement joins TRBV7-2 to TRBJ2-7; 7 bases line up with TRBD2. Germline CDR1 SGHTA, CDR2 FQGNSA. The trim removed 0 bases at V and 3 bases at J, leaving 5 bases unmatched. The CDR3 has 15 amino acids. CDR3 DNA sequence: TGTGCCAGCAGCTTAGCCGGCGGGAGCATCTACGAGCAGTACTTC. This translates into CASSLAGGSIYEQYF.

This clone was found a few times. This chain links TRBV6-6 with TRBJ2-1; 9 positions match TRBD2. Germline V gene sequence: CDR1 MNHNY, CDR2 SVGAGI (reference sequence). This CDR3 contains 16 residues. Unmatched junction bases numbered 5, after V lost 2 bases and J lost 3 bases. Here the CDR3 DNA reads TGTGCCAGCAGTTACGCCTGGACTAGCGTCTACAATGAGCAGTTCTTC. The encoded protein is CASSYAWTSVYNEQFF.

This clone was counted between two and nine times. DNA for the CDR3: TGTGCCAGCTCACCACTCGAGGGACAGCGGGAGTACTTC. It codes for CASSPLEGQREYF. The chain employs TRBV18 and TRBJ2-4; possibly TRBD1 for D (7 bases). Germline V gene data show CDR1 as KGHSH and CDR2 as LQKENI. CDR3 length equals 13 residues. V gave up 1 base and J gave up 14 bases, with 15 bases separating them. Full variable domain (rest looked up from reference TRBV18 and TRBJ2-4): NAGVMQNPRHLVRRRGQEARLRCSPMKGHSHVYWYRQLPEEGLKFMVYLQKENIIDESGMPKERFSAEFPKEGPSILRIQQVVRGDSAAYFCASSPLEGQREYFGAGTRLSVL.

The chain uses TRBV5-1 and TRBJ2-7; 13 bases fit TRBD2. Germline trimming cut 4 bases from V and 6 bases from J; bases unmatched to any gene: 7. The CDR3 extends over 15 amino acids. CDR1 SGHRS and CDR2 YFSETQ come from the germline V gene. CDR3 nucleotide sequence: TGCGCCAGCAGCAAGGGACTAGCGGGGATTGGCGAGCAGTACTTC. Amino acid sequence: CASSKGLAGIGEQYF.

The sample holds a few counts of this clone. J is TRBJ2-7 and V is TRBV11-2; the D gene is possibly TRBD2 (6 bases). Trimming removed 1 base from V and 3 bases from J, with 13 bases in between. The CDR3 sequence is 15 residues long. The V gene's germline CDR1 is SGHAT and CDR2 FQNNGV. The CDR3 region has the DNA TGTGCCAGCAGCTTAGCTCTTGGGGGGTTCTACGAGCAGTACTTC. Protein product: CASSLALGGFYEQYF.

The J gene is TRBJ2-1, the V gene TRBV4-3; D gene ambiguous. The CDR3 consists of 14 residues. Germline V gene sequence: CDR1 LGHNA, CDR2 YSLEER. V was shortened by 1 base and J by 10 bases, with 14 bases between the two germline ends. This CDR3 is CASSQGANSNEQFF. CDR3 nucleotides: TGCGCCAGCAGCCAAGGTGCTAACTCGAACGAGCAGTTCTTC.

The V and J genes are TRBV4-2 and TRBJ2-1; unclear D gene. V shed 1 base and J shed 5 bases, with 6 bases lying between them. The germline gives CDR1 LGHNA, CDR2 YNFKEQ. The CDR3 consists of 13 residues. This CDR3 reads CASSQGGDNEQFF. CDR3 bases: TGTGCCAGCAGCCAAGGAGGAGACAATGAGCAGTTCTTC.